Below are 15 T cell receptor beta chains sequenced from a single sample in a study of T cells in Graves' hyperthyroidism and ophthalmopathy. The source material, RNA transcripts, was used to amplify TCR beta CDR3 regions. HTBI primers drove first-round RT-PCR of the TCR CDR3. MiXCR, applied by TCRdb to the multiplex PCR reads, yields one record per CDR3 protein. The sample holds approximately 710,000 distinct CDR3 sequences, roughly a sixth seen once. The sample comprised blood. These receptors were taken from a middle-aged man with Graves' hyperthyroidism.

This clonotype was seen just once. The V and J genes are TRBV4-1 and TRBJ2-1; 9 bases are shared with TRBD1. The germline gives CDR1 MGHRA, CDR2 YSYEKL. This CDR3 is built from 15 residues. With V trimmed by 5 bases and J by 5 bases, 7 bases remained unmatched. In DNA, the CDR3 is TGCGCCAGCAGCGGGCCGGGACAGGGTGACAATGAGCAGTTCTTC. This sequence encodes CASSGPGQGDNEQFF.

In its sample, this clonotype was seen a few times. V and J are TRBV7-2 and TRBJ1-5; TRBD1 aligns across 7 bases. CDR1 is SGHTA and CDR2 is FQGNSA in the germline V gene. V lost 1 base to trimming and J lost 6 bases; unmatched junction nucleotides: 0. The CDR3 contains 13 residues. This CDR3 reads CASSLEGAQPQHF. CDR3 in DNA: TGTGCCAGCAGCTTAGAGGGGGCTCAGCCCCAGCATTTT.

J is TRBJ2-2 and V is TRBV19; D unclear. The length of the CDR3 is 13 residues. The germline CDR1 and CDR2 sequences are LNHDA and SQIVND (reference sequence). V gave up 4 bases and J gave up 1 base, with 4 bases separating them. CDR3 sequence reads: CASSTWNTGELFF. CDR3 bases: TGTGCCAGTAGTACGTGGAACACCGGGGAGCTGTTTTTT.

This clonotype was observed a few times. The chain couples TRBV30 to TRBJ2-4; D is possibly TRBD2 (5 bases). The CDR3 has 13 amino acids. Germline V lookup: CDR1 GTSNPN, CDR2 SVGIG (reference sequence). V gave up 5 bases and J gave up 1 base, with 9 bases separating them. The DNA of the CDR3 is TGTGCCTGGGACTACATGGCCAAAAACATTCAGTACTTC. It codes for CAWDYMAKNIQYF.

The CDR3 DNA is TGTGCCAGTACCTCCGACAGGGGCAATCAGCCCCAGCATTTT. Its translation: CASTSDRGNQPQHF. The V call is TRBV19, the J call TRBJ1-5; 7 nucleotides agree with TRBD1. This CDR3 has 14 amino acids. Losses at the gene ends were 7 bases for V and 2 bases for J; bases not matched to a gene: 5. Germline assignment: CDR1 LNHDA and CDR2 SQIVND (reference sequence). The whole variable domain, filled in from reference TRBV19 and TRBJ1-5, reads DGGITQSPKYLFRKEGQNVTLSCEQNLNHDAMYWYRQDPGQGLRLIYYSQIVNDFQKGDIAEGYSVSREKKESFPLTVTSAQKNPTAFYLCASTSDRGNQPQHFGDGTRLSIL.

This chain joins TRBV3-1 and TRBJ1-6, with 7 bases lining up with TRBD1. This CDR3 is built from 15 residues. V trimming: 1 base; J trimming: 9 bases; junction bases outside the gene matches: 6. Germline V gene lookup returns CDR1 LGHDT and CDR2 YNNKEL (reference sequence). The DNA of the CDR3 is TGTGCCAGCAGCCAAGTAGAGACAGGGACTTCACCCCTCCACTTT. Protein product: CASSQVETGTSPLHF.

The J gene is TRBJ2-7, the V gene TRBV18, with 7 positions matching TRBD1. Germline V gene lookup returns CDR1 KGHSH and CDR2 LQKENI. The CDR3 is 12 residues long. With 0 bases clipped from V and 11 bases from J, the junction kept 4 bases outside the gene matches. The CDR3 here is CASSPPTGEKYF. DNA for the CDR3: TGTGCCAGCTCACCACCCACAGGGGAGAAGTACTTC.

There are a few counts of this clonotype. V is TRBV5-4 and J is TRBJ2-3, with D perhaps TRBD2 (6 bases). Trimming shortened V by 4 bases and J by 2 bases, and 17 bases separated the two germline ends. This CDR3 comprises 16 residues. Germline CDR1 is SGHNT and CDR2 is YYREEE (reference sequence). Here the CDR3 DNA reads TGTGCCAGCAGCGTTAGTCTGGCGGGACCCACAGATACGCAGTATTTT. Its protein is CASSVSLAGPTDTQYF. Filled out from reference TRBV5-4 and TRBJ2-3, the complete variable domain reads ETGVTQSPTHLIKTRGQQVTLRCSSQSGHNTVSWYQQALGQGPQFIFQYYREEENGRGNFPPRFSGLQFPNYSSELNVNALELDDSALYLCASSVSLAGPTDTQYFGPGTRLTVL.

The chain is built from TRBV30 and TRBJ2-7, with a weak D call TRBD1 (6 bases). The CDR3 is 14 amino acids. V was shortened by 2 bases and J by 6 bases, with 17 bases between the two germline ends. The germline CDR1 and CDR2 sequences are GTSNPN and SVGIG (reference sequence). The CDR3 loop reads CAWSRGTGQAEQYF. The CDR3 nucleotides are TGTGCCTGGAGTCGGGGAACAGGGCAAGCCGAGCAGTACTTC.

This rearrangement joins TRBV6-2 or TRBV6-3 to TRBJ2-4; D unclear. Germline V lookup: CDR1 MNHEY, CDR2 SVGEGT. CDR3 length equals 9 residues. V gave up 4 bases and J gave up 11 bases, with 3 bases separating them. CDR3 amino acids: CASSSFQYF. CDR3 nucleotide sequence: TGTGCCAGCAGTTCCTTTCAGTACTTC.

This clonotype has ten or more counts. V usage is TRBV12-3 or TRBV12-4 and J usage is TRBJ1-1; D gene ambiguous. The CDR3 consists of 13 residues. V lost 3 bases to trimming and J lost 4 bases, with 9 bases between them. The DNA of the CDR3 is TGTGCCAGCAGTTTCTCAAGGGCCACTGAAGCTTTCTTT. Translating gives CASSFSRATEAFF.

The rearrangement links TRBV10-1 to TRBJ2-7; 8 bases map to TRBD2. From germline, CDR1 is WNHNN and CDR2 SYGVQD (reference sequence). The CDR3 has 14 residues. The junction had 4 bases not matched to a gene; V was cut back by 0 bases and J by 6 bases. The CDR3 nucleotides read TGCGCCAGCAGTGAGTCGGGACTAGTCGGCGAGCAGTACTTC. Translation: CASSESGLVGEQYF.

This clonotype came up many times. V is TRBV12-3 or TRBV12-4 and J is TRBJ2-2; D uncertain. The CDR3 has 14 residues. Trimming shortened V by 8 bases and J by 1 base, and 11 bases separated the two germline ends. CDR3 amino acids: CASGTLGNTGELFF. The CDR3, as DNA: TGTGCCAGCGGAACGCTGGGGAACACCGGGGAGCTGTTTTTT.

The sample holds many counts of this clonotype. The chain has TRBV11-3 and TRBJ2-3, with unresolved D. The CDR3 loop spans 14 amino acids. The V end lost 0 bases, the J end lost 4 bases, and 8 bases lay between the germline ends. In germline, CDR1 is SGHNT, CDR2 YENEEA. Here the CDR3 DNA reads TGTGCCAGCAGCTTAGAGCTGGGGTCAGATACGCAGTATTTT. It translates to CASSLELGSDTQYF.

There are many counts of this clonotype. This chain uses TRBV7-8 with TRBJ2-1; 11 bases map to TRBD2. Germline V gene data show CDR1 as SGHVS and CDR2 as FQNEAQ. J lost 10 bases, V lost 1 base, and 6 bases had no gene match. This CDR3 spans 15 amino acids. Written as DNA, the CDR3 is TGTGCCAGCAGCTTAGATCTAGCGGGAGGCAGGGAGCAGTTCTTC. This sequence encodes CASSLDLAGGREQFF.